This entry lists 17 T cell receptor beta chains sequenced from one sample in a study of cytomegalovirus exposure and HLA in healthy donors. PCR used 60 Vbeta primers and 13 Jbeta primers. Data came from immunoSEQ multiplex PCR; TCRdb stores just in-frame clones and leaves some out. The sample has approximately 150,000 clones, approximately 80% seen once. Sequencing was carried out using PBMCs. The receptors originated from a woman aged 18-29 years in good health and CMV-seropositive.

V is TRBV14 and J is TRBJ2-7; a possible D gene is TRBD2 (5 bases). The CDR3 is 13 amino acids. Per germline, CDR1 SGHDN and CDR2 FVKESK. V lost 5 bases to trimming and J lost 6 bases, with 14 bases between them. CDR3 DNA: TGTGCCAGCAGCGGATTGTGGGAGCCCGAGCAGTACTTC. This encodes CASSGLWEPEQYF.

The chain carries TRBV2 and TRBJ2-5, with D perhaps TRBD1 (5 bases). V was clipped by 2 bases and J by 4 bases, with 11 bases between them. The CDR3 length is 14 residues. CDR1 SNHLY and CDR2 FYNNEI come from the germline V gene. CDR3 protein: CASSESRTRETQYF. Here the CDR3 DNA reads TGTGCCAGCAGTGAATCGCGGACAAGAGAGACCCAGTACTTC. Full variable domain (outside the CDR3, taken from reference TRBV2 and TRBJ2-5): EPEVTQTPSHQVTQMGQEVILRCVPISNHLYFYWYRQILGQKVEFLVSFYNNEISEKSEIFDDQFSVERPDGSNFTLKIRSTKLEDSAMYFCASSESRTRETQYFGPGTRLLVL.

The chain joins TRBV10-1 to TRBJ2-7; D is possibly TRBD1 (6 bases). The CDR3 sequence is 12 residues long. Germline assignment: CDR1 WNHNN and CDR2 SYGVQD (reference sequence). Trimming took 5 bases from V and 5 from J, leaving 10 bases between them. CDR3 bases: TGCGCCAGCAGTCCACAGGGAAACGAGCAGTACTTC. It is translated as CASSPQGNEQYF.

The chain joins TRBV5-1 to TRBJ2-4; the match to TRBD1 covers 9 bases. Germline lookup yields CDR1 SGHRS and CDR2 YFSETQ. V shed 4 bases, J shed 4 bases, and the junction held 3 bases outside the gene matches. The CDR3 sequence is 14 residues long. The CDR3 reads CASSRGTGKNIQYF. CDR3 DNA sequence: TGCGCCAGCAGCCGGGGGACAGGGAAAAACATTCAGTACTTC.

This sequence joins TRBV7-9 and TRBJ2-7; TRBD1 matches at 9 bases. CDR1 is SEHNR, CDR2 FQNEAQ, per germline (reference sequence). The V and J ends lost 2 bases and 6 bases, in that order; junction bases with no gene match: 2. The CDR3 is 13 amino acids. CDR3 bases: TGTGCCAGCAGCTTAACGACAGGGGGCGAGCAGTACTTC. It specifies CASSLTTGGEQYF.

The genes are TRBV6-1 and TRBJ2-7, with D possibly TRBD2 on 6 matching bases. Germline V gene data show CDR1 as MNHNS and CDR2 as SASEGT. The CDR3 has 13 amino acids. With 6 bases removed from V and 4 bases from J, the gap between germline ends came to 13 bases. CDR3 nucleotide sequence: TGTGCCAGCAGGACCCTAGCGATTTACGAGCAGTACTTC. This translates into CASRTLAIYEQYF.

V usage is TRBV7-2 and J usage is TRBJ2-1; D might be TRBD2 (7 bases). V gave up 4 bases and J gave up 9 bases, with 10 bases separating them. CDR3 size: 12 residues. Germline V lookup: CDR1 SGHTA, CDR2 FQGNSA. The CDR3 DNA reads as TGTGCCAGCAGCTGGAGGGGGGGTGAGCAGTTCTTC. As protein: CASSWRGGEQFF. Together with reference TRBV7-2 and TRBJ2-1, the CDR3 gives the full variable domain: GAGVSQSPSNKVTEKGKDVELRCDPISGHTALYWYRQSLGQGLEFLIYFQGNSAPDKSGLPSDRFSAERTGGSVSTLTIQRTQQEDSAVYLCASSWRGGEQFFGPGTRLTVL.

The V call is TRBV10-3, the J call TRBJ1-1; TRBD1 is a possible D gene (6 bases). CDR3 length: 13 amino acids. V lost 7 bases and J lost 1, with 10 bases in between. Germline V CDR1 and CDR2: ENHRY, SYGVKD. The CDR3 DNA reads TGTGCCATCAAGGACAGTACGAACACTGAAGCTTTCTTT. It translates to CAIKDSTNTEAFF.

Regarding this clone: Mismatch with germline at one junction end may stem from a read error. This sample also contains other DNA sequences that code for the same CDR3. This chain uses TRBV5-6 with TRBJ1-1, with D possibly matching TRBD1 (5 bases). Germline lookup yields CDR1 SGHDT and CDR2 YYEEEE. This CDR3 is built from 12 residues. CDR3 residues: CASSLYGGRAFF. DNA for the CDR3: TGTGCCAGTAGCTTGTACGGGGGGAGAGCTTTCTTT.

V usage is TRBV4-3 and J usage is TRBJ2-5, with a possible D match to TRBD2 (5 bases). CDR3 size: 14 residues. Germline CDR1 LGHNA, CDR2 YSLEER. Trimming took off 0 bases at V and 5 bases at J, with 10 bases between the two ends. The CDR3 spells CASSQEARVETQYF. The CDR3 region has the DNA TGCGCCAGCAGCCAAGAGGCGAGGGTCGAGACCCAGTACTTC.

V and J are TRBV7-2 and TRBJ1-1; D perhaps matches TRBD1 (5 bases). Germline-derived CDR1 and CDR2 are SGHTA and FQGNSA. Trimming took 0 bases from V and 4 from J, leaving 12 bases between them. This CDR3 region has 15 residues. CDR3 nucleotide sequence: TGTGCCAGCAGCTTAGCTTGGGGCCAGGGCACTGAAGCTTTCTTT. It codes for CASSLAWGQGTEAFF.

This clone came up a few times. This sequence joins TRBV19 and TRBJ1-2, with D tentatively TRBD1 (5 bases). The germline V gene has CDR1 LNHDA and CDR2 SQIVND (reference sequence). The CDR3 is 14 amino acids. V was pared by 4 bases and J by 6 bases, with 15 bases between. The CDR3 DNA follows: TGTGCCAGTAGTAGCCCGGGACTGGGGGATGGCTACACCTTC. It specifies CASSSPGLGDGYTF.

This clone turned up a few times. The rearrangement uses TRBV27 and TRBJ1-1; D is unclear. CDR3 size: 14 residues. V shed 4 bases and J shed 0 bases, with 9 bases lying between them. Germline CDR1 reads MNHEY; CDR2 reads SMNVEV (reference sequence). In nucleotides, the CDR3 is TGTGCCAGCAGTTCGCCGAGTCTGAACACTGAAGCTTTCTTT. Translated: CASSSPSLNTEAFF.

The chain links TRBV5-4 to TRBJ1-3; weak D call: TRBD1 (6 bases). V lost 4 bases to trimming and J lost 4 bases, with 21 bases between them. The CDR3 runs 17 residues. Germline CDR1 is SGHNT and CDR2 is YYREEE (reference sequence). In nucleotides, the CDR3 is TGTGCCAGCAGCCCGGGCCCTGGAGGCGGACAGGGAAACACCATATATTTT. Protein product: CASSPGPGGGQGNTIYF.

This chain connects TRBV10-1 to TRBJ1-4; a weak D match, TRBD1 (5 bases). The V gene's germline CDR1 is WNHNN and CDR2 SYGVQD (reference sequence). CDR3 length equals 13 residues. The ends were cut back, 8 bases at V and 2 bases at J, with 9 bases in the middle. The CDR3 nucleotides read TGCGCCAGCTCCGGGGGGACTAATGAAAAACTGTTTTTT. Amino acid sequence: CASSGGTNEKLFF.

Turning to this clone: An end of the junction differs from the germline gene, which may be a read error. The chain uses TRBV4-2 and TRBJ1-2, with TRBD1 identical over 8 bases. The germline V gene encodes CDR1 LGHNA and CDR2 YNFKEQ. The CDR3 runs to 16 residues. The DNA for the CDR3 is TGTGCCAGCAACCAACTCGACAGGGGCGCTAACTATGGCTACACCTTC. Translating gives CASNQLDRGANYGYTF.

CDR3 coding DNA: TGTGCCAGCAGTTTGGACAGGACAGGGGAAAAACTGTTTTTT. This sequence encodes CASSLDRTGEKLFF. The chain has TRBV27 and TRBJ1-4; TRBD1 agrees at 8 bases. V trimming: 3 bases; J trimming: 8 bases; junction bases outside the gene matches: 5. Germline lookup yields CDR1 MNHEY and CDR2 SMNVEV (reference sequence). The CDR3 is 14 amino acids.